The clone carrying this TCR beta chain was detected only a few times. The antigen is not known. The record originates from a study of T cell responses to AZD1222 COVID-19 vaccine. The table came from immunoSEQ multiplex PCR; TCRdb's copy has only in-frame clones and leaves some out. The sample records 120,000 to 150,000 clones, under 95% being singletons. Study findings and constraints: Recipients of two AZD1222 doses showed rising Spike-specific TCR breadth and depth.

The receptor was derived from an adult in good health. Sequenced material: peripheral blood, taken on day 0 of AZD1222 vaccination.

CDR3 sequence (DNA): TGCGCCAGCAGTGTCATCCCGGTGGATCAGGGCGTTGGTGGAAAACTGTTTTTT. It codes for CASSVIPVDQGVGGKLFF. The V call is TRBV10-2, the J call TRBJ1-4, with a possible D match to TRBD1 (5 bases). The CDR3 extends over 18 amino acids. The germline CDR1 and CDR2 sequences are WSHSY and SAAADI. The V and J ends lost 4 bases and 10 bases respectively, with 28 bases between them.